The next 23 T cell receptor beta chains were all read from a single sample in a study of vaccination and CD4 T cells after COVID-19 (dated by TCRdb to the early 2020s). Library generation was performed with PCR. Sequencing was performed on an Illumina iSeq 100. TCR sequencing of DNA from cultured CD4+ T cells used the Oncomine TCR Beta short-read assay at the Johns Hopkins FTIC core. TCRdb redid the processing of the public reads, applying fastp at Q25 and MiXCR, and retained in-frame beta chains. Every entry covers one CDR3 protein and lists the most common genes and DNA from its rows. Within this sample are around 20,000 distinct CDR3 sequences, with 51% of them counted one time only. The ten biggest clones cover 9.5% to 13% of the sample. The sample's treatment or condition label, in plain terms: roughly ten-day PBMC culture with coronavirus spike peptide pools or control peptides (ViraFEST assay).

No antigen has been identified for these receptors. The sequenced sample was CD4+ T cells from blood, cultured in vitro, obtained before SARS-CoV-2 vaccination. Receptors were obtained from a human donor who had recovered from COVID-19.

The rearrangement links TRBV20-1 to TRBJ2-7; possible D gene TRBD1, 5 bases. Germline CDR1 and CDR2: DFQATT and SNEGSKA (reference sequence). The V gene lost 6 bases and the J gene lost 3 bases, with 9 bases spanning the gap. This CDR3 has 11 residues. The CDR3 bases are TGCAGTGCGGAAGGGGACTACGAGCAGTACTTC. Protein sequence: CSAEGDYEQYF.

The chain uses TRBV27 and TRBJ1-4; D remains ambiguous. The germline V gene encodes CDR1 MNHEY and CDR2 SMNVEV (reference sequence). CDR3 length: 14 amino acids. V lost 8 bases to trimming and J lost 5 bases, with 15 bases between them. The CDR3 DNA reads as TGTGCCAGCGGCGATAGACCAAGAAATGAAAAACTGTTTTTT. Its translation: CASGDRPRNEKLFF. Combining the CDR3 with reference TRBV27 and TRBJ1-4 gives the whole variable domain EAQVTQNPRYLITVTGKKLTVTCSQNMNHEYMSWYRQDPGLGLRQIYYSMNVEVTDKGDVPEGYKVSRKEKRNFPLILESPSPNQTSLYFCASGDRPRNEKLFFGSGTQLSVL.

The genes are TRBV6-5 and TRBJ1-3; no reliable D call. With 0 bases removed from V and 0 bases from J, the gap between germline ends came to 9 bases. Germline V lookup: CDR1 MNHEY, CDR2 SVGAGI. The CDR3 has 16 residues. The CDR3 spells CASSYSNWDSGNTIYF. In DNA form, the CDR3 reads TGTGCCAGCAGTTACTCGAATTGGGACTCTGGAAACACCATATATTTT.

The gene calls are TRBV7-2 and TRBJ2-7, with D perhaps matching TRBD1 (6 bases). Germline CDR1 is SGHTA and CDR2 is FQGNSA. The V end lost 5 bases, the J end lost 2 bases, and 16 bases lay between the germline ends. The CDR3 sequence is 15 residues long. The chain's CDR3 is CASSLDSDRTYEQYF. DNA of the CDR3: TGTGCCAGCAGCCTAGACTCAGACAGGACCTACGAGCAGTACTTC.

The chain recombines TRBV11-1 with TRBJ2-5; the D is unclear. Germline V gene lookup returns CDR1 SGHAT and CDR2 FQDESV (reference sequence). Trimming stripped 3 bases from V and 5 bases from J, with 4 bases between. The CDR3 has 11 residues. CDR3 sequence (DNA): TGTGCCAGCAGCTTTTCGGAGACCCAGTACTTC. Its protein is CASSFSETQYF.

The rearrangement joins TRBV24-1 to TRBJ2-3; 7 bases align to TRBD1. Unmatched junction bases numbered 7, after V lost 6 bases and J lost 2 bases. This CDR3 has 15 amino acids. In germline, CDR1 is KGHDR, CDR2 SFDVKD. The CDR3 sequence: CATSSDRSPTDTQYF. As DNA, the CDR3 is TGTGCCACCAGTTCGGACAGGAGTCCCACAGATACGCAGTATTTT.

The chain couples TRBV5-4 to TRBJ1-2; the match to TRBD1 covers 9 bases. The trim removed 0 bases at V and 1 base at J, leaving 4 bases unmatched. From germline, CDR1 is SGHNT and CDR2 YYREEE (reference sequence). The CDR3 is made up of 16 amino acids. For the CDR3, the DNA is TGTGCCAGCAGCTTGGCCAGGACAGGGGATAACTATGGCTACACCTTC. Translation gives CASSLARTGDNYGYTF.

This chain links TRBV7-9 with TRBJ1-5, with D tentatively TRBD1 (6 bases). Trimming cost V 1 base and J 6 bases, with 7 bases left between them. The CDR3 runs to 13 residues. Germline loops: CDR1 SEHNR, CDR2 FQNEAQ (reference sequence). CDR3 amino acids: CASSLGTVQPQHF. CDR3 nucleotide sequence: TGTGCCAGCAGCTTAGGGACAGTTCAGCCCCAGCATTTT.

V gene TRBV20-1 combines with J gene TRBJ2-5; 10 bases are shared with TRBD1. This CDR3 region has 14 residues. The V gene's germline CDR1 is DFQATT and CDR2 SNEGSKA (reference sequence). V shed 2 bases, J shed 5 bases, and the junction held 5 bases outside the gene matches. The CDR3, as DNA: TGCAGTGCTAGAAGACAGGGGGCAGGTGAGACCCAGTACTTC. This translates into CSARRQGAGETQYF.

The CDR3 DNA follows: TGTGCCAGCAGCTTTTCTGTGTCAGGCACTGAAGCTTTCTTT. Translation gives CASSFSVSGTEAFF. This chain joins TRBV11-1 and TRBJ1-1; D is unresolved. Germline lookup yields CDR1 SGHAT and CDR2 FQDESV (reference sequence). This CDR3 has 14 residues. Trimming left V 3 bases short and J 4 bases short, with 12 bases between.

This clonotype occurred a few times. The V and J genes are TRBV19 and TRBJ1-6; D may be TRBD1 (6 bases). The V gene's germline CDR1 is LNHDA and CDR2 SQIVND (reference sequence). Between the trimmed V and J ends, which lost 6 bases and 7 bases, there was a span of 13 bases. The CDR3 contains 14 residues. The CDR3 loop is CASSQQGRNSPLHF. The DNA of the CDR3 is TGTGCCAGTAGCCAACAGGGTCGAAATTCACCCCTCCACTTT.

This chain joins TRBV20-1 and TRBJ1-6, with TRBD1 as a possible D gene (5 bases). This CDR3 has 15 amino acids. Trimming pared 0 bases from V and 3 bases from J, leaving 9 bases between. Germline CDR1 and CDR2: DFQATT and SNEGSKA (reference sequence). The CDR3 loop reads CSARDPGDYNSPLHF. The CDR3 DNA is TGCAGTGCTAGAGATCCGGGGGACTATAATTCACCCCTCCACTTT.

The CDR3 region has the DNA TGTGCCACCAGCGCACCTGGACTCACCCACGAGCAGTACTTC. Translating gives CATSAPGLTHEQYF. V and J are TRBV24-1 and TRBJ2-7; TRBD2 is a possible D gene (5 bases). Germline-derived CDR1 and CDR2 are KGHDR and SFDVKD. CDR3 length: 14 residues. Trimming removed 7 bases at V and 5 bases at J, with 17 bases between.

Written as DNA, the CDR3 is TGTGCCAGCAACAGGGACAGGGCTAACACCGGGGAGCTGTTTTTT. Protein: CASNRDRANTGELFF. The chain employs TRBV28 and TRBJ2-2; TRBD1 aligns across 9 bases. In germline, CDR1 is MDHEN, CDR2 SYDVKM. Germline trimming cut 7 bases from V and 2 bases from J; bases unmatched to any gene: 5. This CDR3 contains 15 residues.

The V and J genes are TRBV2 and TRBJ2-7; perhaps D is TRBD1 or TRBD2 (5 bases each). This CDR3 contains 13 residues. V lost 5 bases to trimming and J lost 6 bases, with 14 bases between them. Germline lookup yields CDR1 SNHLY and CDR2 FYNNEI. CDR3 in DNA: TGTGCCAGCAGTCCGGGACCCGGAGGCGAGCAGTACTTC. Its translation: CASSPGPGGEQYF.

This chain's CDR3 is CASSLLSDYNEQFF. The CDR3 region has the DNA TGTGCCAGCAGCTTATTATCGGACTACAATGAGCAGTTCTTC. The chain links TRBV7-9 to TRBJ2-1; D is ambiguous. The CDR3 spans 14 residues. V was clipped by 2 bases and J by 3 bases, with 8 bases between them. CDR1 is SEHNR and CDR2 is FQNEAQ in the germline V gene (reference sequence). The variable domain in full, with the rest retrieved from reference TRBV7-9 and TRBJ2-1, is DTGVSQNPRHKITKRGQNVTFRCDPISEHNRLYWYRQTLGQGPEFLTYFQNEAQLEKSRLLSDRFSAERPKGSFSTLEIQRTEQGDSAMYLCASSLLSDYNEQFFGPGTRLTVL.

The sample holds a few counts of this clonotype. V usage is TRBV20-1 and J usage is TRBJ1-5; no reliable D call. Trimming stripped 3 bases from V and 3 bases from J, with 12 bases between. Per the germline V gene, CDR1 is DFQATT and CDR2 is SNEGSKA (reference sequence). This CDR3 spans 14 amino acids. The CDR3 coding sequence is TGCAGTGCTAGTCGGGTGGCCAACAATCAGCCCCAGCATTTT. Amino acid sequence: CSASRVANNQPQHF.

The genes are TRBV5-1 and TRBJ2-2; the D gene is possibly TRBD1 (6 bases). V was pared by 4 bases and J by 6 bases, with 16 bases between. Germline CDR1 SGHRS, CDR2 YFSETQ. The CDR3 sequence is 15 residues long. CDR3: CASSRRTVQSGELFF. DNA of the CDR3: TGCGCCAGCAGCCGCCGGACAGTACAGTCCGGGGAGCTGTTTTTT.

V is TRBV2 and J is TRBJ1-2; D perhaps matches TRBD1 (5 bases). The germline V gene encodes CDR1 SNHLY and CDR2 FYNNEI. The germline V and J ends were trimmed by 5 bases and 6 bases, with 10 bases remaining between them. The CDR3 spans 12 residues. In DNA form, the CDR3 reads TGTGCCAGCAGTACTACAGGTGATGGCTACACCTTC. It specifies CASSTTGDGYTF.

The chain has TRBV27 and TRBJ1-1; 8 nucleotides match TRBD1. V shed 4 bases and J 1 base; nucleotides not matched to a gene: 8. Germline V CDR1 and CDR2: MNHEY, SMNVEV (reference sequence). The CDR3 covers 16 residues. The CDR3 region has the DNA TGTGCCAGCAGTTCGCTTGGACAGGGACGGAACACTGAAGCTTTCTTT. Protein product: CASSSLGQGRNTEAFF.

The chain employs TRBV10-3 and TRBJ1-2; TRBD1 might be the D (6 bases). Trimming took 6 bases from V and 2 from J, leaving 16 bases between them. CDR3 length equals 15 residues. CDR1 ENHRY and CDR2 SYGVKD come from the germline V gene. The CDR3 nucleotides read TGTGCCATCAGCGACCTCGGACAGCTGAACTATGGCTACACCTTC. Its translation: CAISDLGQLNYGYTF.

This clonotype was observed a single time. The chain is built from TRBV18 and TRBJ1-6; TRBD1 aligns across 7 bases. CDR3 length equals 17 residues. V dropped 4 bases and J dropped 5; count of bases not matched to a gene: 11. Looked up from germline, CDR1 is KGHSH and CDR2 is LQKENI. The CDR3 DNA reads as TGTGCCAGCTCACGGGATGCTGGGACAGCAAATAATTCACCCCTCCACTTT. Translating it yields CASSRDAGTANNSPLHF.

This CDR3 is CASSLRSGANVLTF. The CDR3 DNA reads TGTGCCAGCAGCTTAAGATCTGGGGCCAACGTCCTGACTTTC. This chain connects TRBV7-6 to TRBJ2-6; D is ambiguous. The CDR3 totals 14 residues. Germline CDR1 SGHVS, CDR2 FNYEAQ. V shed 2 bases and J shed 1 base, with 3 bases lying between them. The whole variable domain, remainder taken from reference TRBV7-6 and TRBJ2-6, is GAGVSQSPRYKVTKRGQDVALRCDPISGHVSLYWYRQALGQGPEFLTYFNYEAQQDKSGLPNDRFSAERPEGSISTLTIQRTEQRDSAMYRCASSLRSGANVLTFGAGSRLTVL.